Each of the 13 T cell receptor beta chains below was sequenced from the same sample in a study of T cells in Graves' hyperthyroidism and ophthalmopathy. Researchers amplified the TCR beta CDR3 regions from RNA transcripts. In the first-round RT-PCR of the TCR CDR3, the HTBI primer set was used. In TCRdb, the multiplex PCR reads were re-called with MiXCR into one record per CDR3 protein. The sample lists fewer than 850,000 distinct CDR3 sequences, 15% to 20% occurring once. The sample comprised blood. These TCRs come from a man aged 50 to 60 with Graves' hyperthyroidism.

This clonotype was observed at least ten times. The genes are TRBV12-3 or TRBV12-4 and TRBJ2-3; 9 nucleotides align to TRBD1. The CDR3 contains 15 residues. Trimming at V came to 5 bases and at J to 8 bases, leaving 11 bases not matched to a gene. The CDR3 reads CASSRGGQGIRTQYF. In DNA, the CDR3 is TGTGCCAGCAGTCGTGGGGGACAGGGTATTCGTACGCAGTATTTT.

This clonotype was seen ten or more times. J is TRBJ2-4 and V is TRBV2; tentatively, D is TRBD2 (6 bases). V dropped 10 bases and J dropped 0 bases, with 19 bases sitting between them. CDR1 and CDR2 (germline): SNHLY, FYNNEI. This CDR3 is 16 amino acids long. The CDR3: CAITDRDSLAKNIQYF. In nucleotides, the CDR3 is TGTGCCATTACCGACCGGGACTCACTAGCCAAAAACATTCAGTACTTC.

There are many counts of this clonotype. This rearrangement joins TRBV20-1 to TRBJ2-5; 13 bases align to TRBD2. The V gene's germline CDR1 is DFQATT and CDR2 SNEGSKA (reference sequence). The CDR3 length is 15 residues. The V gene end was trimmed by 6 bases and the J gene end by 5 bases; junction bases not matched to a gene: 9. The CDR3 loop reads CSATWTSGSGETQYF. The DNA of the CDR3 is TGCAGTGCAACTTGGACTAGCGGGAGCGGGGAGACCCAGTACTTC.

This clonotype was picked up many times. The chain couples TRBV15 to TRBJ1-2; 9 bases are a match to TRBD1. Looked up from germline, CDR1 is LNHNV and CDR2 is YYDKDF (reference sequence). Trimming took 5 bases from V and 3 from J; bases not matched to a gene: 4. This CDR3 spans 14 amino acids. Here the CDR3 reads CATSEDRGDYGYTF. The CDR3 nucleotides are TGTGCCACCAGCGAGGACAGGGGAGACTATGGCTACACCTTC.

For this clonotype: Just one base apart from a much larger clone, this may be a read error. This chain connects TRBV30 to TRBJ1-2; D unclear. The CDR3 is 13 amino acids. Trimming pared 3 bases from V and 5 bases from J, leaving 13 bases between. The V gene's germline CDR1 is GTSNPN and CDR2 SVGIG (reference sequence). The CDR3 DNA reads as TGTGCCTGGAGCTCGGAGAGACGGTATGGCTACACCTTC. Residues: CAWSSERRYGYTF.

Only a few counts were recorded for this clonotype. For the CDR3, the DNA is TGCGCCAGCAGACAAACCGGGAGGAATGAAAAACTGTTTTTT. Protein: CASRQTGRNEKLFF. The rearrangement links TRBV5-1 to TRBJ1-4; D unresolved. Trimming removed 5 bases from V and 5 bases from J, with 13 bases in between. Germline V gene sequence: CDR1 SGHRS, CDR2 YFSETQ. CDR3 length: 14 amino acids. The complete variable domain, with remaining parts taken from reference TRBV5-1 and TRBJ1-4, reads KAGVTQTPRYLIKTRGQQVTLSCSPISGHRSVSWYQQTPGQGLQFLFEYFSETQRNKGNFPGRFSGRQFSNSRSEMNVSTLELGDSALYLCASRQTGRNEKLFFGSGTQLSVL.

In its sample, this clonotype was seen a few times. J is TRBJ2-7 and V is TRBV3-1; D may be TRBD1 or TRBD2 (5 bases each). CDR1 LGHDT and CDR2 YNNKEL come from the germline V gene (reference sequence). Trimming pared 0 bases from V and 7 bases from J, leaving 19 bases between. CDR3 length equals 16 residues. CDR3 in DNA: TGTGCCAGCAGCCAAGATCCCAGGGCTAGAGGCGGGGAGCAGTACTTC. It codes for CASSQDPRARGGEQYF.

This clonotype was detected ten times or more. The chain couples TRBV7-8 to TRBJ1-2, with no clear D. CDR1 and CDR2 (germline): SGHVS, FQNEAQ. This CDR3 is 17 amino acids long. V dropped 3 bases and J dropped 5 bases, with 22 bases sitting between them. CDR3 DNA: TGTGCCAGCAGCTTCTCCATCGGGTCGCCCCTGGGGTATGGCTACACCTTC. Its translation is CASSFSIGSPLGYGYTF.

This clonotype was seen ten or more times. The chain is built from TRBV12-3 or TRBV12-4 and TRBJ2-7; D uncertain. V gave up 5 bases and J gave up 0 bases, with 8 bases separating them. The CDR3 has 13 amino acids. This CDR3 is CASSAEISYEQYF. CDR3 nucleotides: TGTGCCAGCAGTGCTGAGATCTCCTACGAGCAGTACTTC.

The sample holds many counts of this clonotype. J is TRBJ1-5 and V is TRBV2; D call uncertain. Germline CDR1 is SNHLY and CDR2 is FYNNEI. The CDR3 length is 14 residues. V was clipped by 6 bases and J by 3 bases, with 12 bases between them. The CDR3 DNA reads as TGTGCCAGCAGGGCAGAGAGTAACAATCAGCCCCAGCATTTT. It codes for CASRAESNNQPQHF.

V is TRBV6-1 and J is TRBJ2-7, with D possibly being TRBD2 (7 bases). Trimming took 3 bases from V and 9 from J, leaving 27 bases between them. Germline V lookup: CDR1 MNHNS, CDR2 SASEGT. This CDR3 has 17 residues. The CDR3 protein is CASSDSSGTFFFWGQYF. In DNA, the CDR3 is TGTGCCAGCAGTGATTCAAGCGGGACATTCTTTTTTTGGGGGCAGTACTTC.

This clonotype was recorded many times. The V gene is TRBV15, the J gene TRBJ2-1, with unresolved D. Per the germline V gene, CDR1 is LNHNV and CDR2 is YYDKDF (reference sequence). The CDR3 covers 15 residues. With 1 base removed from V and 5 bases from J, the gap between germline ends came to 12 bases. Here the CDR3 reads CATSRAVPSDNEQFF. In DNA form, the CDR3 reads TGTGCCACCAGCAGAGCCGTTCCGTCAGACAATGAGCAGTTCTTC.

This clonotype has ten or more counts. This sequence joins TRBV12-3 or TRBV12-4 and TRBJ1-2; 8 nucleotides agree with TRBD1. Unmatched junction bases numbered 7, after V lost 3 bases and J lost 1 base. CDR3 length: 16 amino acids. The CDR3 protein is CASSLDRVDVNYGYTF. The DNA for the CDR3 is TGTGCCAGCAGTTTGGACAGGGTTGATGTTAACTATGGCTACACCTTC.